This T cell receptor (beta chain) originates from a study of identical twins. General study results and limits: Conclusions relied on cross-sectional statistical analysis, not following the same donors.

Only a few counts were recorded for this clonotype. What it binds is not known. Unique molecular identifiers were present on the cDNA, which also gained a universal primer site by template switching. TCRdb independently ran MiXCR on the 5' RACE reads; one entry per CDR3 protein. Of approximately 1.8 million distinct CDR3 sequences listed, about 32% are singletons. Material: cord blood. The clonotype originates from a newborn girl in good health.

The CDR3 spells CASSLTVTSGASSTDTQYF. The CDR3 nucleotides are TGCGCCAGCAGCTTGACAGTGACTAGCGGGGCCTCTAGCACAGATACGCAGTATTTT. V is TRBV5-1 and J is TRBJ2-3; 11 bases match TRBD2. Germline V gene data show CDR1 as SGHRS and CDR2 as YFSETQ. With 1 base clipped from V and 0 bases from J, the junction kept 10 bases outside the gene matches. The CDR3 totals 19 residues.